This T cell receptor (beta chain) was retrieved from a study of neoadjuvant nivolumab and ipilimumab in lung cancer. Study-wide findings and caveats: Pathologic regression was not significantly tied to TCR clonality.

This clone appeared once. Its target is unknown. CDR1 GTSNPN and CDR2 SVGIG come from the germline V gene (reference sequence). The CDR3 totals 12 residues. Trimming left V 8 bases short and J 10 bases short, with 20 bases between. Data came from immunoSEQ multiplex PCR; TCRdb stores just in-frame clones and leaves some out. Of under 15,000 clones in the sample, about two thirds were seen once. This chain connects TRBV30 to TRBJ1-1, with unresolved D. This material consisted of peripheral blood, taken after neoadjuvant nivolumab, alone or with ipilimumab, at or shortly before surgery. The TCR comes from an adult with non-small cell lung cancer. The CDR3 DNA follows: TGTGCCCTCACATGGACCGGCCCTCGAGCTTTCTTT. Its protein is CALTWTGPRAFF.